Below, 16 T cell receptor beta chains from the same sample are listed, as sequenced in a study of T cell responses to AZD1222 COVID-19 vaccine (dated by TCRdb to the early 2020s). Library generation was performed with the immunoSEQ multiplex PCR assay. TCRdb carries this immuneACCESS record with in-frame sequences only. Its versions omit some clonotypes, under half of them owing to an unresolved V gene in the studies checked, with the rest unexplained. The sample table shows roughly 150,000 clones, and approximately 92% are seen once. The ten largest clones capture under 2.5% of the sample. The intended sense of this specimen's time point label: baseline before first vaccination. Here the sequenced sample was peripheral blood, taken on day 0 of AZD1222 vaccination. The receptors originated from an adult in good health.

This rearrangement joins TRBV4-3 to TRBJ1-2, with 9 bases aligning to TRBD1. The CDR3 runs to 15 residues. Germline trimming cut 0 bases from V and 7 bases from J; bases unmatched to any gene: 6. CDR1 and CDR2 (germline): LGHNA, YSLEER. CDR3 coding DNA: TGCGCCAGCAGCCAAGACCGGGACAGGGCATTTGGCTACACCTTC. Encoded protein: CASSQDRDRAFGYTF.

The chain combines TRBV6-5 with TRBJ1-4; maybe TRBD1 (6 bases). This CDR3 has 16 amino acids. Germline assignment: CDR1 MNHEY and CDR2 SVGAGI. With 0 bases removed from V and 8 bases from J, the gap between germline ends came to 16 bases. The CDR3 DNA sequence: TGTGCCAGCAGTTACTCGAACCCCAGGGGAGGCGAAAAACTGTTTTTT. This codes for CASSYSNPRGGEKLFF.

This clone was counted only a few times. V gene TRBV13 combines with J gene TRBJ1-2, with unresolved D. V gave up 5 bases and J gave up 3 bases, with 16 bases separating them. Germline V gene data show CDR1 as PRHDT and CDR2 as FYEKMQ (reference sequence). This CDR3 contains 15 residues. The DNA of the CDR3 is TGTGCCAGCAGCCCGGACGTATCCTACTACTATGGCTACACCTTC. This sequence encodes CASSPDVSYYYGYTF.

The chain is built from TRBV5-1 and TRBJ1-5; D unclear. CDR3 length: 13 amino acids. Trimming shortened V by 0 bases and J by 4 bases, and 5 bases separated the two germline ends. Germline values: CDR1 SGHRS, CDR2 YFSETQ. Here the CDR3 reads CASSLDGNQPQHF. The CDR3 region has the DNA TGCGCCAGCAGCTTGGATGGGAATCAGCCCCAGCATTTT. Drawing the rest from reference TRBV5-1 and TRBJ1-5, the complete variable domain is KAGVTQTPRYLIKTRGQQVTLSCSPISGHRSVSWYQQTPGQGLQFLFEYFSETQRNKGNFPGRFSGRQFSNSRSEMNVSTLELGDSALYLCASSLDGNQPQHFGDGTRLSIL.

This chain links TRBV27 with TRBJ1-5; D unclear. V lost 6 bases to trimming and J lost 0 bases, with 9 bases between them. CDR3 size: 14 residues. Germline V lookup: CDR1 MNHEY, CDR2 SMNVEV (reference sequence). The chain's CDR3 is CASRRTASNQPQHF. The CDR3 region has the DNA TGTGCCAGCAGACGCACAGCTAGCAATCAGCCCCAGCATTTT.

The CDR3 DNA reads TGTGCCAGCAGCCGAGGTCTAGCGGACGGCTACACCTTC. Its protein product is CASSRGLADGYTF. The V and J genes are TRBV7-3 and TRBJ1-2; D is unresolved. The CDR3 length is 13 residues. The germline gives CDR1 SGHTA, CDR2 FQGTGA. Trimming removed 5 bases at V and 8 bases at J, with 15 bases between.

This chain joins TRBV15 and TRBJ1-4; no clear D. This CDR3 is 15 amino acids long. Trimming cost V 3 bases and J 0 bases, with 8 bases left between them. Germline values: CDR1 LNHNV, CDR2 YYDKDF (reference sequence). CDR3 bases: TGTGCCACCAGCAGCAGCGCAGCAACTAATGAAAAACTGTTTTTT. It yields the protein CATSSSAATNEKLFF.

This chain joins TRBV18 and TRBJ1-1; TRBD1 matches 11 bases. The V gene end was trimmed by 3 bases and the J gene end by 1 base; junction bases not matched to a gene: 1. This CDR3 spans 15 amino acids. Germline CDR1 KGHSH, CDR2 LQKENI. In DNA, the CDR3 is TGTGCCAGCTCACCCGGGACAGGGGGGAACACTGAAGCTTTCTTT. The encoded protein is CASSPGTGGNTEAFF.

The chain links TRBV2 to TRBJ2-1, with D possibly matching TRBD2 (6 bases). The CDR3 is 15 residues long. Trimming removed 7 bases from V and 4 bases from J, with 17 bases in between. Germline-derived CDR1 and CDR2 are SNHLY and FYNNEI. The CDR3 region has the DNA TGTGCCAGCAAGTGGCGGGACCAAGGGTACAATGAGCAGTTCTTC. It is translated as CASKWRDQGYNEQFF.

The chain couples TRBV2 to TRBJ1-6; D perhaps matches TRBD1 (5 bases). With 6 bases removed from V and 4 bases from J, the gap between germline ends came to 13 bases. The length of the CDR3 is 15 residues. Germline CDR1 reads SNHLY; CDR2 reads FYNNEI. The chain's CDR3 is CASRLGTTYNSPLHF. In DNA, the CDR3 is TGTGCCAGCAGACTAGGGACGACTTATAATTCACCCCTCCACTTT.

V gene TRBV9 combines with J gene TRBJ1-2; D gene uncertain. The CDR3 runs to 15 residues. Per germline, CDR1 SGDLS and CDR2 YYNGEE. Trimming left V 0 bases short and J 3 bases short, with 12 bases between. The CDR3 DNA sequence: TGTGCCAGCAGCGTAGCGGCGGGCGCGGACTATGGCTACACCTTC. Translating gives CASSVAAGADYGYTF.

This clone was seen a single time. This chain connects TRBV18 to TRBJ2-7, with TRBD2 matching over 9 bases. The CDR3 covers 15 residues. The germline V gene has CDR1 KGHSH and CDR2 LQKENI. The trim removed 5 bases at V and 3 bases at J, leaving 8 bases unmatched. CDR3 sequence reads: CASSDPGTSLYEQYF. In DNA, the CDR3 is TGTGCCAGCTCAGACCCCGGGACTAGCCTCTACGAGCAGTACTTC. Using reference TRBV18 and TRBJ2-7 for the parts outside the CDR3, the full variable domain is NAGVMQNPRHLVRRRGQEARLRCSPMKGHSHVYWYRQLPEEGLKFMVYLQKENIIDESGMPKERFSAEFPKEGPSILRIQQVVRGDSAAYFCASSDPGTSLYEQYFGPGTRLTVT.

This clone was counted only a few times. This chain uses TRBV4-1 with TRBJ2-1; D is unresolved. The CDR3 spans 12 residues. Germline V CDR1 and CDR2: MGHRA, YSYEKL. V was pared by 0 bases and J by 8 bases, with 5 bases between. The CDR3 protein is CASSQDRDEQFF. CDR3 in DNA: TGCGCCAGCAGCCAAGATCGGGATGAGCAGTTCTTC.

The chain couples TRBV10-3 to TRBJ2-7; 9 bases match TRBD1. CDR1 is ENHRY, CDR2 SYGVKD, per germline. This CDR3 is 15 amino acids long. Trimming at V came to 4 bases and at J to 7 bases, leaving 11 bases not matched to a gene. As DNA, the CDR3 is TGTGCCATCAGTGCGGGACAGGGAGGCCTGTTTGAGCAGTACTTC. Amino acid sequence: CAISAGQGGLFEQYF.

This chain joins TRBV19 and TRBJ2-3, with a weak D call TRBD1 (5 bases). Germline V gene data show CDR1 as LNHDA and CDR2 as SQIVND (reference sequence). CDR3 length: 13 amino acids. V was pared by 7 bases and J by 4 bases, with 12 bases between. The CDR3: CASTQGVADTQYF. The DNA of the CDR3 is TGTGCCAGTACCCAGGGTGTTGCAGATACGCAGTATTTT.

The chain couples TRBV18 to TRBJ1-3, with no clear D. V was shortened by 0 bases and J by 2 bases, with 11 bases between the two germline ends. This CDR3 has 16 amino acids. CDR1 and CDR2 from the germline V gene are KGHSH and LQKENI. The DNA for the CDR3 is TGTGCCAGCTCACCACCCTCCAGAGCTACTGGAAACACCATATATTTT. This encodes CASSPPSRATGNTIYF.